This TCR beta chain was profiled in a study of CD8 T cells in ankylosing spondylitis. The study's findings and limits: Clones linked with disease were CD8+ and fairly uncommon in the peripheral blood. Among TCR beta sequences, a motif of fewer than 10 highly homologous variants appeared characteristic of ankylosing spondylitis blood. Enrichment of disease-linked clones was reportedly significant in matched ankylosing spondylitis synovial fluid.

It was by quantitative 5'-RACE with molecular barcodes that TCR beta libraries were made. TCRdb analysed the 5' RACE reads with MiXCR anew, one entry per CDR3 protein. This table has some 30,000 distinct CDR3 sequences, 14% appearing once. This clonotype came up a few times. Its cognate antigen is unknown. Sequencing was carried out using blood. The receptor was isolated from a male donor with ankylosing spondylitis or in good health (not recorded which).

The CDR3 region is CASSFESRTNQPQHF. The CDR3 nucleotides read TGTGCCAGCAGTTTTGAGAGCCGGACAAATCAGCCCCAGCATTTT. The chain uses TRBV6-2 or TRBV6-3 and TRBJ1-5, with D possibly matching TRBD1 (5 bases). V shed 4 bases and J shed 4 bases, with 14 bases lying between them. Germline CDR1 and CDR2: MNHEY and SVGEGT. This CDR3 is 15 amino acids long.